What follows are 8 T cell receptor beta chains derived from one specimen sequenced in a study of human T cells and chemical hapten exposure. Time point described: patch test 1, 2 weeks after DPC sensitization. The treatment was: therapeutic diphenylcyclopropenone sensitization with weekly scalp DPC. TCRdb itself ran the RACE reads through MiXCR, one entry per CDR3 protein. The data hold around 300,000 distinct CDR3 sequences, with about 7% observed a single time. This material consisted of whole blood, taken in connection with sensitization to the hapten diphenylcyclopropenone (DPC). The source of these receptors is a woman under 30 with alopecia areata. Some clones in this sample may be carry-over from other donors' samples.

This clonotype was counted at least ten times. The chain couples TRBV6-5 to TRBJ1-3; 10 nucleotides match TRBD1. The CDR3 extends over 16 amino acids. Germline assignment: CDR1 MNHEY and CDR2 SVGAGI. The trim removed 6 bases at V and 4 bases at J, leaving 9 bases unmatched. The CDR3 region is CASSRRQGAAGNTIYF. DNA for the CDR3: TGTGCCAGCAGCCGAAGACAGGGGGCTGCCGGAAACACCATATATTTT.

This clonotype has at least ten counts. The chain couples TRBV2 to TRBJ2-3, with TRBD1 matching 8 bases. CDR1 is SNHLY and CDR2 is FYNNEI in the germline V gene. This CDR3 spans 13 amino acids. The junction had 4 bases not matched to a gene; V was cut back by 5 bases and J by 6 bases. The CDR3 nucleotides are TGTGCCAGCAGTCCAGGACAGGGCGATACGCAGTATTTT. It specifies CASSPGQGDTQYF.

There are many counts of this clonotype. The chain uses TRBV6-2 or TRBV6-3 and TRBJ1-3; D uncertain. This CDR3 has 13 residues. CDR1 is MNHEY, CDR2 SVGEGT, per germline. The germline V and J ends were trimmed by 8 bases and 0 bases, with 8 bases remaining between them. DNA of the CDR3: TGTGCCAGCGGGCGGGACTCTGGAAACACCATATATTTT. As protein: CASGRDSGNTIYF.

This clonotype was seen only a few times. The V and J genes are TRBV7-2 and TRBJ1-1; D is uncertain. CDR1 SGHTA and CDR2 FQGNSA come from the germline V gene. The V end was cut by 1 base, the J end by 6 bases, with 6 bases between. This CDR3 region has 12 residues. The CDR3 sequence: CASSLEAAEAFF. The CDR3 DNA is TGTGCCAGCAGCTTAGAGGCGGCTGAAGCTTTCTTT.

On this clonotype itself: A junction end diverges from the germline sequence, so it may reflect a read error. The CDR3: CLMARTNTEAFF. DNA of the CDR3: TGCTTAATGGCGAGGACGAACACTGAAGCTTTCTTT. This chain joins TRBV7-9 and TRBJ1-1; no clear D. CDR3 size: 12 residues. Germline CDR1 SEHNR, CDR2 FQNEAQ (reference sequence).

V usage is TRBV6-2 or TRBV6-3 and J usage is TRBJ1-1; D is perhaps TRBD1 (6 bases). The CDR3 loop spans 12 amino acids. With 7 bases removed from V and 1 base from J, the gap between germline ends came to 7 bases. Germline V gene lookup returns CDR1 MNHEY and CDR2 SVGEGT. The CDR3 sequence: CASTGANTEAFF. The CDR3, as DNA: TGTGCCAGCACGGGGGCGAACACTGAAGCTTTCTTT.

The CDR3: CASSPTGLLTQYF. CDR3 bases: TGCGCCAGCAGCCCAACGGGACTTTTGACCCAGTACTTC. The chain has TRBV4-1 and TRBJ2-5, with a tentative D call TRBD2 (6 bases). V dropped 4 bases and J dropped 7 bases, with 13 bases sitting between them. Germline V lookup: CDR1 MGHRA, CDR2 YSYEKL. The CDR3 runs to 13 residues.

The V call is TRBV19, the J call TRBJ2-3; 7 bases align to TRBD2. This CDR3 has 17 amino acids. With 3 bases clipped from V and 6 bases from J, the junction kept 15 bases outside the gene matches. Looked up from germline, CDR1 is LNHDA and CDR2 is SQIVND (reference sequence). This CDR3 is CASSIVGLADPEDTQYF. The CDR3 DNA reads as TGTGCCAGTAGTATCGTAGGCCTAGCGGATCCGGAGGATACGCAGTATTTT.